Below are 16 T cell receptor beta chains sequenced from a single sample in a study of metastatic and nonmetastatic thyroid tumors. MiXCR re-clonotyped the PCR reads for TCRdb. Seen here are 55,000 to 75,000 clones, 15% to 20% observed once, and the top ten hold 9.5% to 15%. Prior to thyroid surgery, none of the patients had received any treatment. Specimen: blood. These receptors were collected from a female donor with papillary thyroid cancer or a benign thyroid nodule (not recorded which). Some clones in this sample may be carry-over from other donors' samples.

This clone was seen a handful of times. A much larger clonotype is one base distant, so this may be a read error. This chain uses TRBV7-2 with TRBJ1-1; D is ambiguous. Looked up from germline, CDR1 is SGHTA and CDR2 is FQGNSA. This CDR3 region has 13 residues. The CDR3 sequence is CASSLNMNTEASF. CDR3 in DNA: TGTGCCAGCAGCTTAAACATGAACACTGAAGCTTCCTTT.

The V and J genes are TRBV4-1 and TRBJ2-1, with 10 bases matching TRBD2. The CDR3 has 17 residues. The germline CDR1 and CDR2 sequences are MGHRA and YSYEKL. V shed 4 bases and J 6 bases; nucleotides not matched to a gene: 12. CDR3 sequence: CASSPFDVLAGGNEQFF. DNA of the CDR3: TGCGCCAGCAGCCCCTTTGATGTATTAGCGGGAGGCAATGAGCAGTTCTTC.

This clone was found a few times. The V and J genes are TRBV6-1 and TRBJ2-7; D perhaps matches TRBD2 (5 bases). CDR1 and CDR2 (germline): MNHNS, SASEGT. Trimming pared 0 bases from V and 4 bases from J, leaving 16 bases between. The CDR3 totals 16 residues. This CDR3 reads CASSEALRRGLYEQYV. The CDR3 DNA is TGTGCCAGCAGTGAAGCGCTTCGGAGAGGACTTTACGAGCAGTACGTC.

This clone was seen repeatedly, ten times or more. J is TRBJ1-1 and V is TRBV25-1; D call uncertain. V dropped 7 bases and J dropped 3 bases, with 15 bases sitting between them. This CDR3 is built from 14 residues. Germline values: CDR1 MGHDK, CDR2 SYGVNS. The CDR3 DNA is TGTGCCAGCATGAAACAGTCTCCGCACACTGAAGCTTTCTTT. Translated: CASMKQSPHTEAFF. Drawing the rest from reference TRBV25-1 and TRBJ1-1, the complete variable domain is EADIYQTPRYLVIGTGKKITLECSQTMGHDKMYWYQQDPGMELHLIHYSYGVNSTEKGDLSSESTVSRIRTEHFPLTLESARPSHTSQYLCASMKQSPHTEAFFGQGTRLTVV.

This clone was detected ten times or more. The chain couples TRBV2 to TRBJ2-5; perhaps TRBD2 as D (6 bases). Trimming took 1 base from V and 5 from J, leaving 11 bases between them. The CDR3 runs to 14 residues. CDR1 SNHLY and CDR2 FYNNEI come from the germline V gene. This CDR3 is CASSEVGRWETQYF. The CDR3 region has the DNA TGTGCCAGCAGTGAAGTAGGGAGGTGGGAGACCCAGTACTTC.

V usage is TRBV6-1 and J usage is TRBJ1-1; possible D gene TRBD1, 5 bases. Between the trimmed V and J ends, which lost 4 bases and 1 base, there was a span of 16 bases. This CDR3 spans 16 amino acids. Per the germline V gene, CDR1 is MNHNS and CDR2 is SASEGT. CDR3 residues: CASSAFPGRRNTEAFF. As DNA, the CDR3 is TGTGCCAGCAGTGCCTTCCCGGGACGAAGGAACACTGAAGCTTTCTTT.

CDR3 sequence (DNA): TGTGCCAGCAGTCAAACCATAAGGTCACCCCTCCACTTT. It codes for CASSQTIRSPLHF. V gene TRBV7-2 combines with J gene TRBJ1-6; D is undetermined. Germline V gives CDR1 SGHTA, CDR2 FQGNSA. The CDR3 spans 13 residues. Trimming shortened V by 6 bases and J by 10 bases, and 13 bases separated the two germline ends.

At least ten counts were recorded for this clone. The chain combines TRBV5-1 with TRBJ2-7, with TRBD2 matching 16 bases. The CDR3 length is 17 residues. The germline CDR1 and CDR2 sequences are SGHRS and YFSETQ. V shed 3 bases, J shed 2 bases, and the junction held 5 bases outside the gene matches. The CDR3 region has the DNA TGCGCCAGCAGCTCCGGGACTAGCGGGAGGGGAACCTACGAGCAGTACTTC. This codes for CASSSGTSGRGTYEQYF.

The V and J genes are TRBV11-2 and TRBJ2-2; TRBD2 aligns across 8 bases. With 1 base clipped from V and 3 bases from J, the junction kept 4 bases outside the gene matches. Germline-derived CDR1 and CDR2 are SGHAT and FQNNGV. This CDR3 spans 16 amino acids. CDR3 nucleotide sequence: TGTGCCAGCAGCTTAGGAGTAGCGGGATACACCGGGGAGCTGTTTTTT. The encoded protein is CASSLGVAGYTGELFF.

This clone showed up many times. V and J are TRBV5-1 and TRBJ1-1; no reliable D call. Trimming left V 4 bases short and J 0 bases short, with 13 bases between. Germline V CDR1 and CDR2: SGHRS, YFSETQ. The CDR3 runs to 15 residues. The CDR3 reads CASSQDPGMNTEAFF. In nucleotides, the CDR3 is TGCGCCAGCAGCCAAGACCCGGGGATGAACACTGAAGCTTTCTTT.

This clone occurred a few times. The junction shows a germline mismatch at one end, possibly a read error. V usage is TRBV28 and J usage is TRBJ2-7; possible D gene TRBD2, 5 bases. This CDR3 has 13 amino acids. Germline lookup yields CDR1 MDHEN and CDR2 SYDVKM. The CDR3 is CASALVGPYDQYF. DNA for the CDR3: TGTGCCAGCGCACTAGTGGGCCCCTACGATCAGTACTTC.

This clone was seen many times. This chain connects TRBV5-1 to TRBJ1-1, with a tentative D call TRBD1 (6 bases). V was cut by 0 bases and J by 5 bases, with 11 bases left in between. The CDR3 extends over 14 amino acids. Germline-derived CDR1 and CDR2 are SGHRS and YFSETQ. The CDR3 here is CASSLETGRTEAFF. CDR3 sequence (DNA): TGCGCCAGCAGCTTGGAAACAGGGAGAACTGAAGCTTTCTTT.

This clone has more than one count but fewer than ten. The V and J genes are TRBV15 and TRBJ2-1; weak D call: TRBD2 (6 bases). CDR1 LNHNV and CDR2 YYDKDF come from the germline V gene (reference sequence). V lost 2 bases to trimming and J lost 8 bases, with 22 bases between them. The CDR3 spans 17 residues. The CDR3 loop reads CATSRTRGAGPSHEQFF. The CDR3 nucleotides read TGTGCCACCAGCAGAACTCGTGGGGCGGGACCTTCACATGAGCAGTTCTTC.

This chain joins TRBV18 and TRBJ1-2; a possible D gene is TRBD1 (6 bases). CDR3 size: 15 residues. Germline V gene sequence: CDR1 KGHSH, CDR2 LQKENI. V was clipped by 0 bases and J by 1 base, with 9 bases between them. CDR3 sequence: CASSPPQGFNYGYTF. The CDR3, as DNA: TGTGCCAGCTCACCACCACAGGGATTTAACTATGGCTACACCTTC. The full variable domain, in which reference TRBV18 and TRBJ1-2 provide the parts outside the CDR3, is NAGVMQNPRHLVRRRGQEARLRCSPMKGHSHVYWYRQLPEEGLKFMVYLQKENIIDESGMPKERFSAEFPKEGPSILRIQQVVRGDSAAYFCASSPPQGFNYGYTFGSGTRLTVV.

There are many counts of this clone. The chain's CDR3 is CASSQEDYEQYF. Here the CDR3 DNA reads TGTGCCAGTTCACAGGAGGACTACGAGCAGTACTTC. J is TRBJ2-7 and V is TRBV19; D is possibly TRBD1 or TRBD2 (5 bases each). Between the trimmed V and J ends, which lost 8 bases and 3 bases, there was a span of 11 bases. The CDR3 runs 12 residues. The germline V gene encodes CDR1 LNHDA and CDR2 SQIVND (reference sequence). The whole variable domain, remainder taken from reference TRBV19 and TRBJ2-7, is DGGITQSPKYLFRKEGQNVTLSCEQNLNHDAMYWYRQDPGQGLRLIYYSQIVNDFQKGDIAEGYSVSREKKESFPLTVTSAQKNPTAFYLCASSQEDYEQYFGPGTRLTVT.

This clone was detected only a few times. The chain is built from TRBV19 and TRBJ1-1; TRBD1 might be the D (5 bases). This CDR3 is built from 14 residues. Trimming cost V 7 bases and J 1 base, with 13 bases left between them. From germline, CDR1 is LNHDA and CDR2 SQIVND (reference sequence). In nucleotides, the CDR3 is TGTGCCAGTAATCCCATTGGGGCGAACACTGAAGCTTTCTTT. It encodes CASNPIGANTEAFF. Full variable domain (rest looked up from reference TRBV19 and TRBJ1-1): DGGITQSPKYLFRKEGQNVTLSCEQNLNHDAMYWYRQDPGQGLRLIYYSQIVNDFQKGDIAEGYSVSREKKESFPLTVTSAQKNPTAFYLCASNPIGANTEAFFGQGTRLTVV.